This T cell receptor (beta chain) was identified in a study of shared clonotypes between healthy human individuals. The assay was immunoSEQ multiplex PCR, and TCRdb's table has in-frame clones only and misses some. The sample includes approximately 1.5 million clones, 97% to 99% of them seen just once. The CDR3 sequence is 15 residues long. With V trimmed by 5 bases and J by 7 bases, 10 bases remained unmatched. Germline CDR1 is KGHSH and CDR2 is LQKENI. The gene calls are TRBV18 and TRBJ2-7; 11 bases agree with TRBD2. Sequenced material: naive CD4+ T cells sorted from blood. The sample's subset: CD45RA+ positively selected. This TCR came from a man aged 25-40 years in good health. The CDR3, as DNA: TGTGCCAGCTCAGTTACACTAGCGGGAGCTGGGGAGCAGTACTTC. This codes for CASSVTLAGAGEQYF.